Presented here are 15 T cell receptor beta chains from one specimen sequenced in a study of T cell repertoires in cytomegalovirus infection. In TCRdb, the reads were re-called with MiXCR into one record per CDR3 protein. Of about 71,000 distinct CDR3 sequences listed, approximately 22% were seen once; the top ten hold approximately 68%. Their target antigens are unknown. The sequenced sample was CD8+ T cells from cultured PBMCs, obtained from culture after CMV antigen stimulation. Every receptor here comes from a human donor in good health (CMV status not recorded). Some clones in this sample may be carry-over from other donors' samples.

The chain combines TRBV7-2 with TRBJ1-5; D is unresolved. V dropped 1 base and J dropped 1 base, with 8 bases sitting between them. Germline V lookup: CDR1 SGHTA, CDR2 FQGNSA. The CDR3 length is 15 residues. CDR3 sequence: CASSLEGTSNQPQHF. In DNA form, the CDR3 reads TGTGCCAGCAGCTTAGAAGGAACGAGCAATCAGCCCCAGCATTTT.

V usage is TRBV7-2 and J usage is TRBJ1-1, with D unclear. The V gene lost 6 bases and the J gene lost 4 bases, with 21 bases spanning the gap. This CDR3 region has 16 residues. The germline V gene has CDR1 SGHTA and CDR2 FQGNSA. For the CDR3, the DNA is TGTGCCAGCAGGGGGTACGGACCAGAAACGGGCACTGAAGCTTTCTTT. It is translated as CASRGYGPETGTEAFF.

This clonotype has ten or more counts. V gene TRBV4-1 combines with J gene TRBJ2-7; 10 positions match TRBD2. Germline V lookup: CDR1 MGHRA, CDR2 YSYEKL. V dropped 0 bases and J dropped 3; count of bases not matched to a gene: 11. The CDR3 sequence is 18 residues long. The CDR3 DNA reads TGCGCCAGCAGCCAAGATGATTCCGCTAGCGGGGGCGACTACGAGCAGTACTTC. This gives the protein CASSQDDSASGGDYEQYF.

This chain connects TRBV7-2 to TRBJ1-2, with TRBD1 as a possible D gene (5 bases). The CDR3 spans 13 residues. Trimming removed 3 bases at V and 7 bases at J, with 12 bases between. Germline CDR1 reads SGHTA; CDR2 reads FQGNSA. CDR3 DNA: TGTGCCAGCAGCTTTATGGGGGGAGGTGGCTACACCTTC. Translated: CASSFMGGGGYTF. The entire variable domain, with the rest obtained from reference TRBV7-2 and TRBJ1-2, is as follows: GAGVSQSPSNKVTEKGKDVELRCDPISGHTALYWYRQSLGQGLEFLIYFQGNSAPDKSGLPSDRFSAERTGGSVSTLTIQRTQQEDSAVYLCASSFMGGGGYTFGSGTRLTVV.

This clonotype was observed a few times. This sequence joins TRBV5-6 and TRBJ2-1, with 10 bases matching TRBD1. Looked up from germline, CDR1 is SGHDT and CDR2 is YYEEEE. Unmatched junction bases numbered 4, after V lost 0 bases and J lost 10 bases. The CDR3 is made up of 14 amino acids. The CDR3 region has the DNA TGTGCCAGCAGCTTGGCCGGGACAGGGGAAGAGCAGTTCTTC. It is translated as CASSLAGTGEEQFF.

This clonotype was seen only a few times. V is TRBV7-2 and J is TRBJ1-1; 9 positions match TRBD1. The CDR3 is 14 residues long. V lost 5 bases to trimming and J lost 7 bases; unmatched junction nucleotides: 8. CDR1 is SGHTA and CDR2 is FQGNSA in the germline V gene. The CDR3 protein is CASSLRGQGNEAFF. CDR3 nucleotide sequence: TGTGCCAGCAGCCTTAGGGGACAGGGAAATGAAGCTTTCTTT.

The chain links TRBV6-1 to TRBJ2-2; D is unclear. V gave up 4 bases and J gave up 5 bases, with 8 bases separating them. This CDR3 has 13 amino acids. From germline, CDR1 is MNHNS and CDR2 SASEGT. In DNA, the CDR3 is TGTGCCAGCAGTGGCATGGGTACCGGGGAGCTGTTTTTT. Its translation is CASSGMGTGELFF.

CDR3 DNA sequence: TGTGCCAGCAGCTTAGGTGGGAGGAAGGCCGGGCCTCATGGCTACACCTTC. As protein: CASSLGGRKAGPHGYTF. V is TRBV11-2 and J is TRBJ1-2, with D hard to call. This CDR3 is built from 17 residues. V was shortened by 1 base and J by 6 bases, with 21 bases between the two germline ends. The germline V gene has CDR1 SGHAT and CDR2 FQNNGV.

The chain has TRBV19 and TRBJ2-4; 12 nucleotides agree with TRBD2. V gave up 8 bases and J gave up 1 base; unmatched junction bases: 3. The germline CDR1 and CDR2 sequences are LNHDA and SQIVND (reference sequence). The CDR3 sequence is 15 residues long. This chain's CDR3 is CASLGLAGAKNIQYF. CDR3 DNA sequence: TGTGCCAGTCTTGGACTAGCGGGGGCCAAAAACATTCAGTACTTC.

The CDR3: CASSQFHMNTEAFF. The CDR3 nucleotides read TGCGCCAGCAGCCAATTCCACATGAACACTGAAGCTTTCTTT. V and J are TRBV4-1 and TRBJ1-1; D unresolved. CDR1 is MGHRA and CDR2 is YSYEKL in the germline V gene. The CDR3 spans 14 residues. The V gene lost 2 bases and the J gene lost 0 bases, with 7 bases spanning the gap.

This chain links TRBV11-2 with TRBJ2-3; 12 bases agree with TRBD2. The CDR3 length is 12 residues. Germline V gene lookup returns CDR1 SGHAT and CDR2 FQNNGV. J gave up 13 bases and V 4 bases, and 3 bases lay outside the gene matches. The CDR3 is CASSSASGGEYF. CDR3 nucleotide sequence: TGTGCCAGCAGCTCCGCTAGCGGGGGGGAGTATTTT.

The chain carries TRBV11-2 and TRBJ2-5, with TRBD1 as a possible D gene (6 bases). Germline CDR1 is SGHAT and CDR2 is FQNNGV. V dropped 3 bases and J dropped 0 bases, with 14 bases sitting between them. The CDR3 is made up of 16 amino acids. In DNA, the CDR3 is TGTGCCAGCAGCTTGAGGGACACCCAGTACCAAGAGACCCAGTACTTC. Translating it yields CASSLRDTQYQETQYF.

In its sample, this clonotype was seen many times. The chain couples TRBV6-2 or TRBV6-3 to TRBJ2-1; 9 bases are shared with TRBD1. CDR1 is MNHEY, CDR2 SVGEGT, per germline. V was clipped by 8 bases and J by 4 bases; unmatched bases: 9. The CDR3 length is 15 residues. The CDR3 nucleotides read TGTGCCAGCGACCTATCGGGACAGGGTTACAATGAGCAGTTCTTC. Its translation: CASDLSGQGYNEQFF.

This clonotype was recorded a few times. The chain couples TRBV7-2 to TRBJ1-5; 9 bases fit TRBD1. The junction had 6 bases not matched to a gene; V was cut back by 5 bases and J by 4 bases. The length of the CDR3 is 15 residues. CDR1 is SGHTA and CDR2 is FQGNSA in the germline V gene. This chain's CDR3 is CASSRWGQGNQPQHF. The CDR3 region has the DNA TGTGCCAGCAGCCGCTGGGGACAGGGTAATCAGCCCCAGCATTTT.

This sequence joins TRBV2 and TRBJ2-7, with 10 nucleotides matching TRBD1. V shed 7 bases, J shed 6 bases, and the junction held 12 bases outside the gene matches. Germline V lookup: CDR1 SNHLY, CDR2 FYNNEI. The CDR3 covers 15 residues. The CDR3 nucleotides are TGTGCCAGCAAGAACGGGACAGGGGTGTTAGTCGAGCAGTACTTC. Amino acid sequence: CASKNGTGVLVEQYF. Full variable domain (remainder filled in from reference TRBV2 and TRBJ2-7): EPEVTQTPSHQVTQMGQEVILRCVPISNHLYFYWYRQILGQKVEFLVSFYNNEISEKSEIFDDQFSVERPDGSNFTLKIRSTKLEDSAMYFCASKNGTGVLVEQYFGPGTRLTVT.